The 23 T cell receptor beta chains in this list originate from one sample, sequenced in a study of T cell changes during pregnancy in multiple sclerosis. Using immunoSEQ multiplex PCR, the repertoire was profiled, and TCRdb retains in-frame clones only, with some absent. This repertoire shows tens of thousands of clones, around 93% found once; its top ten account for about 0.8%. This material consisted of CD4+ T cells from peripheral blood mononuclear cells, taken in the first trimester of pregnancy. These receptors all come from a female donor with multiple sclerosis, enrolled in a pregnancy study.

The V call is TRBV6-6, the J call TRBJ1-2; D perhaps matches TRBD1 (5 bases). The length of the CDR3 is 12 residues. Germline V gives CDR1 MNHNY, CDR2 SVGAGI (reference sequence). Trimming left V 7 bases short and J 4 bases short, with 10 bases between. CDR3 residues: CASKPDSYGYTF. The CDR3 nucleotides read TGTGCCAGCAAACCTGACAGCTATGGCTACACCTTC.

V gene TRBV4-3 combines with J gene TRBJ2-3; D unclear. V was cut by 3 bases and J by 6 bases, with 13 bases left in between. The V gene's germline CDR1 is LGHNA and CDR2 YSLEER. The CDR3 consists of 14 residues. In nucleotides, the CDR3 is TGCGCCAGCAGCCAGGAGCTTGCAGTCGATACGCAGTATTTT. It translates to CASSQELAVDTQYF.

The chain recombines TRBV9 with TRBJ2-5; D not resolved. Per germline, CDR1 SGDLS and CDR2 YYNGEE. Trimming took off 0 bases at V and 5 bases at J, with 20 bases between the two ends. The CDR3 runs to 17 residues. The CDR3 loop is CASSVGLGLAVQETQYF. In DNA form, the CDR3 reads TGTGCCAGCAGCGTAGGGCTGGGTCTGGCGGTTCAGGAGACCCAGTACTTC.

The CDR3 loop is CSVGAYEQYF. In nucleotides, the CDR3 is TGCAGCGTTGGAGCCTACGAGCAGTACTTC. The genes are TRBV29-1 and TRBJ2-7; no clear D gene. V shed 4 bases and J shed 2 bases, with 3 bases lying between them. This CDR3 comprises 10 residues. Germline CDR1 and CDR2: SQVTM and ANQGSEA.

The gene calls are TRBV7-2 and TRBJ1-2, with 7 bases that match TRBD1. This CDR3 has 14 residues. The germline V gene has CDR1 SGHTA and CDR2 FQGNSA. After removal of 7 bases from V and 5 bases from J, the junction contained 10 bases not matched to a gene. The CDR3 sequence: CASNLPGQRYGYTF. CDR3 DNA: TGTGCCAGCAATCTACCGGGACAGAGATATGGCTACACCTTC. The whole variable domain, filled in from reference TRBV7-2 and TRBJ1-2, reads GAGVSQSPSNKVTEKGKDVELRCDPISGHTALYWYRQSLGQGLEFLIYFQGNSAPDKSGLPSDRFSAERTGGSVSTLTIQRTQQEDSAVYLCASNLPGQRYGYTFGSGTRLTVV.

The chain combines TRBV4-3 with TRBJ2-7; D may be TRBD2 (6 bases). Germline CDR1 LGHNA, CDR2 YSLEER. V dropped 0 bases and J dropped 2 bases, with 20 bases sitting between them. The CDR3 covers 18 residues. This CDR3 is CASSQDGGSGRKTYEQYF. In nucleotides, the CDR3 is TGCGCCAGCAGCCAAGATGGAGGGTCCGGACGGAAAACCTACGAGCAGTACTTC.

V usage is TRBV5-3 and J usage is TRBJ1-1, with D tentatively TRBD1 (5 bases). TRBV5-3 falls under the ORF class, with uncertain function. Deletions cut 2 bases from V and 1 base from J, with 12 bases between. The CDR3 runs to 15 residues. The CDR3 protein is CARSFPGQGNTEAFF. The CDR3 region has the DNA TGTGCCAGAAGCTTCCCCGGGCAGGGGAACACTGAAGCTTTCTTT.

The chain joins TRBV11-2 to TRBJ2-1, with unresolved D. The CDR3 is 12 residues long. Trimming took 5 bases from V and 5 from J, leaving 7 bases between them. CDR1 SGHAT and CDR2 FQNNGV come from the germline V gene. CDR3 coding DNA: TGTGCCAGCAGCCCGCAGGACAATGAGCAGTTCTTC. Its translation: CASSPQDNEQFF.

The chain links TRBV7-3 to TRBJ2-5, with D hard to call. The V gene lost 5 bases and the J gene lost 2 bases, with 12 bases spanning the gap. Germline lookup yields CDR1 SGHTA and CDR2 FQGTGA. CDR3 size: 14 residues. This CDR3 reads CASSTASGQETQYF. The CDR3, as DNA: TGTGCCAGCAGCACCGCTAGTGGTCAAGAGACCCAGTACTTC.

The rearrangement uses TRBV7-3 and TRBJ2-2; 7 bases are shared with TRBD1. The germline V gene encodes CDR1 SGHTA and CDR2 FQGTGA. The CDR3 totals 14 residues. Trimming at V came to 8 bases and at J to 4 bases, leaving 7 bases not matched to a gene. The CDR3 DNA is TGTGCCAGCGGTCGGGACAGCTTCACCGGGGAGCTGTTTTTT. Translating it yields CASGRDSFTGELFF.

The chain combines TRBV7-6 with TRBJ2-5; TRBD1 aligns across 10 bases. The length of the CDR3 is 18 residues. V trimming: 1 base; J trimming: 5 bases; junction bases outside the gene matches: 13. CDR1 and CDR2 (germline): SGHVS, FNYEAQ. The CDR3 here is CASSLGVGTGARTETQYF. CDR3 bases: TGTGCCAGCAGCTTAGGGGTCGGGACAGGGGCGAGGACGGAGACCCAGTACTTC.

The chain joins TRBV6-1 to TRBJ1-1; 7 nucleotides align to TRBD1. Germline values: CDR1 MNHNS, CDR2 SASEGT. The junction had 4 bases not matched to a gene; V was cut back by 2 bases and J by 4 bases. The CDR3 has 14 residues. The CDR3 sequence is CASSENRGRTEAFF. CDR3 nucleotide sequence: TGTGCCAGCAGTGAAAACAGGGGTCGCACTGAAGCTTTCTTT.

This chain's CDR3 is CASGWIGGTEAFF. The DNA of the CDR3 is TGTGCTAGTGGTTGGATAGGGGGAACTGAAGCTTTCTTT. The chain uses TRBV12-5 and TRBJ1-1, with D possibly being TRBD1 (6 bases). Germline CDR1 is LGHNT and CDR2 is FRNRAP. V was pared by 4 bases and J by 5 bases, with 11 bases between. The CDR3 is 13 amino acids.

The genes are TRBV15 and TRBJ1-5; tentatively, D is TRBD1 (5 bases). V was cut by 2 bases and J by 6 bases, with 14 bases left in between. This CDR3 is built from 15 residues. Germline V gene lookup returns CDR1 LNHNV and CDR2 YYDKDF (reference sequence). Written as DNA, the CDR3 is TGTGCCACCAGCAGATCGATCCTGGGGGGTCAGCCCCAGCATTTT. Translated: CATSRSILGGQPQHF. The entire variable domain, with the rest obtained from reference TRBV15 and TRBJ1-5, is as follows: DAMVIQNPRYQVTQFGKPVTLSCSQTLNHNVMYWYQQKSSQAPKLLFHYYDKDFNNEADTPDNFQSRRPNTSFCFLDIRSPGLGDTAMYLCATSRSILGGQPQHFGDGTRLSIL.

This chain uses TRBV4-1 with TRBJ2-5, with D possibly matching TRBD2 (6 bases). The CDR3 length is 16 residues. The ends were cut back, 1 base at V and 5 bases at J, with 17 bases in the middle. Germline CDR1 is MGHRA and CDR2 is YSYEKL. CDR3 protein: CASSQGGLAWRETQYF. CDR3 sequence (DNA): TGCGCCAGCAGCCAAGGTGGTCTAGCGTGGCGGGAGACCCAGTACTTC.

The J gene is TRBJ2-2, the V gene TRBV27; D is possibly TRBD2 (5 bases). V was cut by 7 bases and J by 1 base, with 31 bases left in between. The CDR3 is 21 amino acids. Germline V CDR1 and CDR2: MNHEY, SMNVEV (reference sequence). The CDR3 is CASTGWGKQERNRKNTGELFF. The CDR3 DNA reads as TGTGCCAGCACGGGGTGGGGTAAGCAGGAGCGGAACAGAAAGAACACCGGGGAGCTGTTTTTT.

The rearrangement joins TRBV30 to TRBJ1-2; D possibly corresponds to TRBD1 (5 bases). V shed 7 bases and J shed 3 bases, with 12 bases lying between them. This CDR3 spans 12 amino acids. CDR1 GTSNPN and CDR2 SVGIG come from the germline V gene (reference sequence). In DNA, the CDR3 is TGTGCCTTTACCCCGGGGGACTATGGCTACACCTTC. This sequence encodes CAFTPGDYGYTF.

Details on this clone: This sample includes further DNA sequences coding for the same CDR3. The chain couples TRBV9 to TRBJ1-2; D uncertain. V lost 6 bases and J lost 7, with 10 bases in between. The CDR3 is 11 residues long. Germline V gene sequence: CDR1 SGDLS, CDR2 YYNGEE. The DNA of the CDR3 is TGTGCCAGCACAGGTGACGGTGGCTACACCTTC. Translating gives CASTGDGGYTF.

The chain links TRBV5-6 to TRBJ1-1; 8 bases are shared with TRBD1. The V gene end was trimmed by 0 bases and the J gene end by 11 bases; junction bases not matched to a gene: 6. Germline V gene lookup returns CDR1 SGHDT and CDR2 YYEEEE. CDR3 length: 13 amino acids. CDR3 in DNA: TGTGCCAGCAGCTTGGGACAGGGGATCAGGGCTTTCTTT. Protein product: CASSLGQGIRAFF.

This chain uses TRBV15 with TRBJ1-1; D possibly corresponds to TRBD1 (6 bases). The CDR3 is made up of 14 amino acids. CDR1 and CDR2 from the germline V gene are LNHNV and YYDKDF (reference sequence). V was cut by 8 bases and J by 0 bases, with 13 bases left in between. The CDR3 loop reads CATRRGAMNTEAFF. For the CDR3, the DNA is TGTGCCACCCGGCGGGGGGCGATGAACACTGAAGCTTTCTTT.

J is TRBJ2-5 and V is TRBV29-1; 10 nucleotides line up with TRBD1. Germline loops: CDR1 SQVTM, CDR2 ANQGSEA. CDR3 length: 13 amino acids. Trimming took 7 bases from V and 5 from J; bases not matched to a gene: 7. CDR3 residues: CSALTGGWETQYF. As DNA, the CDR3 is TGCAGCGCTCTGACAGGGGGCTGGGAGACCCAGTACTTC.

CDR3 sequence: CASSITGSSYNSPLHF. For the CDR3, the DNA is TGTGCCAGTAGTATCACAGGGAGCTCCTATAATTCACCCCTCCACTTT. The rearrangement uses TRBV19 and TRBJ1-6, with TRBD1 as a possible D gene (6 bases). CDR1 and CDR2 from the germline V gene are LNHDA and SQIVND (reference sequence). V was cut by 3 bases and J by 0 bases, with 9 bases left in between. This CDR3 region has 16 residues.

V usage is TRBV10-3 and J usage is TRBJ1-4; D is uncertain. V was shortened by 0 bases and J by 8 bases, with 7 bases between the two germline ends. This CDR3 has 13 amino acids. CDR1 ENHRY and CDR2 SYGVKD come from the germline V gene. Here the CDR3 DNA reads TGTGCCATCAGTGAGTCGGGCGTAGAAAAACTGTTTTTT. Residues: CAISESGVEKLFF.